What follows describes a single T cell receptor (beta chain). Original processing notes: Counts of nucleated cells, estimated from reference gene primer amplification, were obtained. Data came from immunoSEQ multiplex PCR; TCRdb stores just in-frame clones and leaves some out. The V and J calls and clone size come from that table; D and trimming were worked out from the DNA. In the table there are over 350,000 clones, 86% of which are singletons. This record comes from a study of blood T cell repertoires in COVID-19. Study as a whole: Researchers got acute and convalescent COVID-19 samples from the United States, Italy and Spain. Sources were T cells, B-cell-depleted T cells, or PBMCs; the material itself was cDNA or gDNA.

The CDR3 covers 14 residues. Germline V CDR1 and CDR2: LNHDA, SQIVND (reference sequence). The ends were cut back, 1 base at V and 6 bases at J, with 12 bases in the middle. The sequence was obtained from a young woman with active or convalescent COVID-19. The specimen sequenced was peripheral blood. This chain joins TRBV19 and TRBJ1-1; weak D call: TRBD1 (5 bases). CDR3 DNA: TGTGCCAGTAGTATAGGCAGGGTTAGCCCTGAAGCTTTCTTT. It codes for CASSIGRVSPEAFF.